This T cell receptor (beta chain) was sequenced during a study of T-cell reconstitution after alpha-beta-depleted transplantation in children. Study-wide points: About two months after transplant, alpha-beta T cells reportedly came from several hundred expanded graft clones. T-cell numbers and diversity, one year after transplant, stemmed largely from T cells that were newly produced.

The library targeted TCRbeta and was prepared with unique molecular identifiers. One entry per CDR3 protein results from TCRdb running MiXCR on the PCR reads. The data contain about 100,000 distinct CDR3 sequences, about 6.8% of them seen just once; the ten biggest clones take up 15% to 20%. CDR1 is SGHRS and CDR2 is YFSETQ in the germline V gene. CDR3 length equals 15 residues. The J segment lost 3 bases and the V segment lost 0 bases, leaving 4 bases of the junction unmatched. Comments on this clonotype: The antigen remains unidentified.

The source was PBMCs, collected before TCRalphabeta/CD19-depleted stem cell transplant. The clonotype comes from a boy younger than 10 with acute lymphoblastic leukemia, due to receive a stem cell transplant. The V gene is TRBV5-1, the J gene TRBJ2-7, with 9 nucleotides matching TRBD1. The CDR3 DNA reads as TGCGCCAGCAGCTTGGACCGGGACAGGGTCTACGAGCAGTACTTC. It yields the protein CASSLDRDRVYEQYF. The whole variable domain, filled in from reference TRBV5-1 and TRBJ2-7, reads KAGVTQTPRYLIKTRGQQVTLSCSPISGHRSVSWYQQTPGQGLQFLFEYFSETQRNKGNFPGRFSGRQFSNSRSEMNVSTLELGDSALYLCASSLDRDRVYEQYFGPGTRLTVT.